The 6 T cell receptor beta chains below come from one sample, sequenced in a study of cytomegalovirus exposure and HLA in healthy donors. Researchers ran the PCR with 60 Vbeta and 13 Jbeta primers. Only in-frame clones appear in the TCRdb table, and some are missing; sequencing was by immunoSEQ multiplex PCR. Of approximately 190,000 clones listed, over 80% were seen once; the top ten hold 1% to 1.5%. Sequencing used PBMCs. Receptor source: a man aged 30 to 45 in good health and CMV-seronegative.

CDR3 residues: CASSLGLAKSTDTQYF. CDR3 nucleotide sequence: TGCGCCAGCAGCTTGGGACTAGCGAAAAGCACAGATACGCAGTATTTT. The V and J genes are TRBV5-1 and TRBJ2-3; 8 bases agree with TRBD2. J gave up 0 bases and V 0 bases, and 3 bases lay outside the gene matches. The germline gives CDR1 SGHRS, CDR2 YFSETQ. This CDR3 comprises 16 residues. Looking up the rest from reference TRBV5-1 and TRBJ2-3 gives the full variable domain: KAGVTQTPRYLIKTRGQQVTLSCSPISGHRSVSWYQQTPGQGLQFLFEYFSETQRNKGNFPGRFSGRQFSNSRSEMNVSTLELGDSALYLCASSLGLAKSTDTQYFGPGTRLTVL.

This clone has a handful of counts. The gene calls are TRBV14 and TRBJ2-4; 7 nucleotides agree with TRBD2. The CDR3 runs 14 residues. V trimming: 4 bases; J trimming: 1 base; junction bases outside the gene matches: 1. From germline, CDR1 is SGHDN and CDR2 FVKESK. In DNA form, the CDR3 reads TGTGCCAGCAGCCGGGACTACGCCAAAAACATTCAGTACTTC. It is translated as CASSRDYAKNIQYF.

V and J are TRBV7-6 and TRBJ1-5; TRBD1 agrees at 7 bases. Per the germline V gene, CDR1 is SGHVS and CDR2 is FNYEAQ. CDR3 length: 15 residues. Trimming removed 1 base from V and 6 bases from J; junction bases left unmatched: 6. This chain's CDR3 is CASSLEGQGGQPQHF. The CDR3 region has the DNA TGTGCCAGCAGCTTAGAAGGGCAGGGGGGTCAGCCCCAGCATTTT.

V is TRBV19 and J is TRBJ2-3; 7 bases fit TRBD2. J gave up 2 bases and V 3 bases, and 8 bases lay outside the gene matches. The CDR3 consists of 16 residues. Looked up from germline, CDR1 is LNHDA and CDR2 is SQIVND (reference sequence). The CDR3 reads CASSMFGTTATDTQYF. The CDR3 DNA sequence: TGTGCCAGTAGTATGTTCGGGACTACAGCCACAGATACGCAGTATTTT.

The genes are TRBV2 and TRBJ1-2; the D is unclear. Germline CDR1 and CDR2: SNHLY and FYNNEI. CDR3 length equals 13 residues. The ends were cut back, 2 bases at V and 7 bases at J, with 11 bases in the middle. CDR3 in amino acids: CASSETEVGGYTF. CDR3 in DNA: TGTGCCAGCAGTGAAACTGAAGTCGGTGGCTACACCTTC.

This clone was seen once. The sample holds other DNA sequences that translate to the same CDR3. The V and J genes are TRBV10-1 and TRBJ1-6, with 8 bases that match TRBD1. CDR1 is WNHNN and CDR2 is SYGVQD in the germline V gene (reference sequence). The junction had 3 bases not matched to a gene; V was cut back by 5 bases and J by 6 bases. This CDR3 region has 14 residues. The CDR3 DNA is TGCGCCAGCAGTCAGGGGGCTCGTAATTCACCCCTCCACTTT. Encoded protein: CASSQGARNSPLHF.